These 16 T cell receptor beta chains were all obtained from the same sample, sequenced in a study of beta chain features in type 1 diabetes. Expressed TCRB transcripts were sequenced after all isolated RNA was converted to cDNA. Some clones are missing from TCRdb's copy, which holds only in-frame ones; the method was immunoSEQ multiplex PCR. Of about 470,000 clones in the sample, roughly 31% were seen once. Material for sequencing was naive CD4+ T cells from blood. These receptors came from a man aged 18 to 29 in good health.

This clone was detected only a few times. The same CDR3 can be traced to other DNA sequences in this sample. The V and J genes are TRBV5-1 and TRBJ2-7; tentatively, D is TRBD1 (5 bases). Germline V gene lookup returns CDR1 SGHRS and CDR2 YFSETQ. V dropped 4 bases and J dropped 0 bases, with 11 bases sitting between them. The CDR3 length is 14 residues. Here the CDR3 reads CASSLDRPSYEQYF. In DNA, the CDR3 is TGCGCCAGCAGCCTCGACAGACCCTCCTACGAGCAGTACTTC.

The genes are TRBV10-3 and TRBJ2-2; 9 bases are a match to TRBD1. Germline CDR1 is ENHRY and CDR2 is SYGVKD. CDR3 size: 13 residues. Germline trimming cut 8 bases from V and 5 bases from J; bases unmatched to any gene: 3. Written as DNA, the CDR3 is TGTGCCATCTTACAGGGGGCAACCGGGGAGCTGTTTTTT. It specifies CAILQGATGELFF.

The CDR3 DNA reads as TGTGCCATCAGGGAGGCGGCGGGACGCGAGCAGTTCTTC. It encodes CAIREAAGREQFF. J is TRBJ2-1 and V is TRBV10-3; a possible D gene is TRBD2 (6 bases). Germline-derived CDR1 and CDR2 are ENHRY and SYGVKD. The CDR3 runs to 13 residues. Trimming stripped 6 bases from V and 10 bases from J, with 16 bases between.

The chain joins TRBV9 to TRBJ2-3, with 7 bases aligning to TRBD1. Germline V lookup: CDR1 SGDLS, CDR2 YYNGEE. This CDR3 contains 15 residues. V lost 0 bases, J lost 5 bases, and 6 bases stayed unmatched. The CDR3 sequence: CASSVEGGAVDTQYF. In DNA, the CDR3 is TGTGCCAGCAGCGTAGAAGGGGGCGCAGTAGATACGCAGTATTTT.

Turning to this clone: This specimen includes other DNA sequences encoding the same CDR3. The rearrangement links TRBV30 to TRBJ2-1, with no clear D. From germline, CDR1 is GTSNPN and CDR2 SVGIG (reference sequence). The CDR3 is 11 amino acids. Trimming removed 5 bases from V and 1 base from J, with 3 bases in between. CDR3: CAWASYNEQFF. CDR3 DNA: TGTGCCTGGGCGTCCTACAATGAGCAGTTCTTC.

This clone was found a few times. This chain links TRBV7-2 with TRBJ2-5, with TRBD1 matching 8 bases. Germline V gene sequence: CDR1 SGHTA, CDR2 FQGNSA. V shed 5 bases and J 5 bases; nucleotides not matched to a gene: 4. The CDR3 runs to 13 residues. CDR3 nucleotide sequence: TGTGCCAGCAGCCCAGGGGGCGGTGAGACCCAGTACTTC. Its translation is CASSPGGGETQYF.

This clone has more than one count but fewer than ten. The rearrangement joins TRBV29-1 to TRBJ2-7, with D possibly being TRBD1 (5 bases). This CDR3 is 12 amino acids long. CDR1 and CDR2 (germline): SQVTM, ANQGSEA. Trimming left V 5 bases short and J 2 bases short, with 10 bases between. CDR3 nucleotide sequence: TGCAGCGTTTCCCAGGGTGCCTACGAGCAGTACTTC. It is translated as CSVSQGAYEQYF.

This clone was detected only once. The chain joins TRBV9 to TRBJ2-3; no definite D call. Trimming took off 0 bases at V and 2 bases at J, with 10 bases between the two ends. Germline CDR1 SGDLS, CDR2 YYNGEE. The CDR3 contains 15 residues. DNA of the CDR3: TGTGCCAGCAGCGTAGAACCGCTGGTCACAGATACGCAGTATTTT. This sequence encodes CASSVEPLVTDTQYF.

This clone was counted between two and nine times. This chain connects TRBV30 to TRBJ2-1; TRBD2 matches 15 bases. Germline trimming cut 1 base from V and 5 bases from J; bases unmatched to any gene: 3. Germline lookup yields CDR1 GTSNPN and CDR2 SVGIG (reference sequence). The CDR3 spans 16 residues. The CDR3 sequence: CAWSGTSGRADNEQFF. The CDR3 region has the DNA TGTGCCTGGAGTGGGACTAGCGGGAGGGCCGACAATGAGCAGTTCTTC. The complete variable domain, with remaining parts taken from reference TRBV30 and TRBJ2-1, reads SQTIHQWPATLVQPVGSPLSLECTVEGTSNPNLYWYRQAAGRGLQLLFYSVGIGQISSEVPQNLSASRPQDRQFILSSKKLLLSDSGFYLCAWSGTSGRADNEQFFGPGTRLTVL.

This clone was seen only a few times. This chain links TRBV30 with TRBJ1-5; D may be TRBD1 (5 bases). CDR3 length equals 13 residues. V was clipped by 4 bases and J by 5 bases, with 12 bases between them. Germline-derived CDR1 and CDR2 are GTSNPN and SVGIG (reference sequence). The CDR3 nucleotides are TGTGCCTGGAACCAAAGGGGTGATCAGCCCCAGCATTTT. Translated, it gives CAWNQRGDQPQHF.

This clone was seen more than once but under ten times. V usage is TRBV7-9 and J usage is TRBJ2-5; D is possibly TRBD2 (5 bases). CDR1 is SEHNR, CDR2 FQNEAQ, per germline (reference sequence). V lost 2 bases and J lost 2, with 12 bases in between. CDR3 size: 15 residues. As DNA, the CDR3 is TGTGCCAGCAGCTTATGGGGAGAAAGGCAAGAGACCCAGTACTTC. Amino acids: CASSLWGERQETQYF.

The gene calls are TRBV7-9 and TRBJ2-3; D gene unclear. Germline CDR1 is SEHNR and CDR2 is FQNEAQ (reference sequence). The length of the CDR3 is 11 residues. Trimming cost V 7 bases and J 4 bases, with 6 bases left between them. The CDR3 DNA reads as TGTGCCAGCAAGGCGGCAGATACGCAGTATTTT. Its protein is CASKAADTQYF.

The chain employs TRBV4-1 and TRBJ2-1; D is ambiguous. Germline CDR1 and CDR2: MGHRA and YSYEKL. The length of the CDR3 is 13 residues. Trimming shortened V by 3 bases and J by 11 bases, and 14 bases separated the two germline ends. The CDR3 coding sequence is TGCGCCAGCAGCCAGGGCCCAGTGGAAAAGCAGTTCTTC. This gives the protein CASSQGPVEKQFF.

The chain links TRBV15 to TRBJ2-3; D may be TRBD2 (5 bases). CDR1 is LNHNV and CDR2 is YYDKDF in the germline V gene (reference sequence). V was pared by 3 bases and J by 4 bases, with 5 bases between. CDR3 length equals 12 residues. The CDR3 protein is CATSREADTQYF. CDR3 nucleotide sequence: TGTGCCACCAGCAGGGAGGCAGATACGCAGTATTTT. The whole variable domain, remainder taken from reference TRBV15 and TRBJ2-3, is DAMVIQNPRYQVTQFGKPVTLSCSQTLNHNVMYWYQQKSSQAPKLLFHYYDKDFNNEADTPDNFQSRRPNTSFCFLDIRSPGLGDTAMYLCATSREADTQYFGPGTRLTVL.

This clone was detected once. This chain links TRBV29-1 with TRBJ1-2; 7 bases agree with TRBD1. V shed 3 bases and J 7 bases; nucleotides not matched to a gene: 17. From germline, CDR1 is SQVTM and CDR2 ANQGSEA. This CDR3 is built from 16 residues. CDR3 nucleotides: TGCAGCGTTGATATCCGTACGACAGGGTTAGTAGGTGGCTACACCTTC. Translating it yields CSVDIRTTGLVGGYTF.

The genes are TRBV6-1 and TRBJ2-3, with 7 bases aligning to TRBD1. V shed 5 bases, J shed 3 bases, and the junction held 5 bases outside the gene matches. The germline gives CDR1 MNHNS, CDR2 SASEGT. The CDR3 runs 14 residues. CDR3 bases: TGTGCCAGCAGTAGGCAGGGGGAAACAGATACGCAGTATTTT. Its translation: CASSRQGETDTQYF.